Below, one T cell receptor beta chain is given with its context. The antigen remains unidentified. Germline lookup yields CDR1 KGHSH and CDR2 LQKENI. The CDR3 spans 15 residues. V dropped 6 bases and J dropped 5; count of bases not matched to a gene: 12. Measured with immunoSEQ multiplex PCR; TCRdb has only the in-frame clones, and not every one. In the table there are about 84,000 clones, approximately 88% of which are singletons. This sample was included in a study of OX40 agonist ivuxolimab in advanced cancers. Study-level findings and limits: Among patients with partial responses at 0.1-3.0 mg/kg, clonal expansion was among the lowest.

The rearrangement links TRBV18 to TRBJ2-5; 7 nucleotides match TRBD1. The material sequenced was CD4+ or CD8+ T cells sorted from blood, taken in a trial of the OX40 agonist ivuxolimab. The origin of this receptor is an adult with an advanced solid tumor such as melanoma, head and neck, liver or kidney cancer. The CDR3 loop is CASSEPGTVFETQYF. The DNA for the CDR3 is TGTGCCAGCTCCGAACCCGGGACAGTTTTCGAGACCCAGTACTTC.